Listed below are T cell receptor beta chains from one sample, sequenced in a study of CD8+CD57+ T cells in acquired aplastic anemia. MiXCR, run by TCRdb on the reads, gives a single entry per CDR3 protein. Found here are about 240,000 distinct CDR3 sequences, around half of them singletons; the top ten hold about 8.3%. The sample was sorted CD4+, CD8+, or CD8+CD57+ T cells (not recorded which) from PBMCs. The receptors derive from a human donor with aplastic anemia. The CDR3 runs from the conserved cysteine through the conserved F or W. The order of the fields is V gene, D gene, clone size, J gene, CDR3 DNA, CDR3 protein. D genes are given only for firm matches. Part of the rows lack a size; the others show once, few, many or a class for expanded clones.

TRBV30	.	few	TRBJ2-7	TGTGCCTGGAGTGAGCAGAGCTACGAGCAGTACTTC	CAWSEQSYEQYF
TRBV20-1	.	.	TRBJ2-5	TGCAGTGCTAGAGCTTGGAGTGGGGCGGGGGAGACCCAGTACTTC	CSARAWSGAGETQYF
TRBV2	TRBD1	.	TRBJ2-6	TGTGCCAGCAGTAGGCAGGGGGCTAGCTCCGGGGCCAACGTCCTGACTTTC	CASSRQGASSGANVLTF
TRBV7-8	.	few	TRBJ1-5	TGTGCCAGCAGCCCCCCTAGCGGCCAAGAGACCCAGCATTTT	CASSPPSGQETQHF
TRBV9	.	.	TRBJ2-7	TGTGCCAGCAGCTTAATTGGGGGAGGAGAGCAGTACTTC	CASSLIGGGEQYF
TRBV9	TRBD1	.	TRBJ2-3	TGTGCCAGCAGCCCTCAGGGGGCAGATACGCAGTATTTT	CASSPQGADTQYF
TRBV2	TRBD2	.	TRBJ2-1	TGTGCCAGCAGTGAAGGGGACCCGGGGGAGGGCGATGAGCAGTTCTTC	CASSEGDPGEGDEQFF
TRBV7-8	TRBD1	few	TRBJ2-4	TGTGCCAGCAGTCTGCGAGAGACAGGGGACCAAAACATTCAGTACTTC	CASSLRETGDQNIQYF
TRBV13	TRBD2	many	TRBJ2-1	TGTGCCAGCAGCTCCTCGGGGGGGCCAAGCAATGAGCAGTTCTTC	CASSSSGGPSNEQFF
TRBV15	TRBD1	.	TRBJ1-2	TGTGCCACCAGCAAAGGGGGACAGACGAACTATGGCTACACCTTC	CATSKGGQTNYGYTF
TRBV6-2/TRBV6-3	.	few	TRBJ2-7	TGTGCCAGCAGTTACTCGAGGTCAGGGCAGCCGATTTACGAGCAGTACTTC	CASSYSRSGQPIYEQYF
TRBV7-3	.	many	TRBJ2-1	TGTGCCAGCAGCCTGTCCGGGAACAATGAGCAGTTCTTC	CASSLSGNNEQFF
TRBV5-4	.	.	TRBJ2-2	TGTGCCAGCAGCTTACAGGGTACGAACACCGGGGAGCTGTTTTTT	CASSLQGTNTGELFF
TRBV27	TRBD1	once	TRBJ1-2	TGTGCCAGCAGCCCAGGGGGCGGGGGTATTGGCTACACCTTC	CASSPGGGGIGYTF
TRBV2	TRBD1	.	TRBJ1-2	TGTGCCACCGGGACAGGGAGTACTTTTGGCTACACCTTC	CATGTGSTFGYTF
TRBV4-3	TRBD2	.	TRBJ2-1	TGCGCCAGCAGCCGATCCGGGACTAGCGGCAACAATGAGCAGTTCTTC	CASSRSGTSGNNEQFF
TRBV15	.	.	TRBJ2-1	TGTGCCACCAGCAGAGATGGTAGCACGGGGTCCTACAATGAGCAGTTCTTC	CATSRDGSTGSYNEQFF
TRBV4-1	TRBD1	many	TRBJ2-7	TGCGCCAGCAGCCAAGTTGGTAGGACAGGCTACGAGCAGTACTTC	CASSQVGRTGYEQYF
TRBV24-1	TRBD2	.	TRBJ2-3	TGTGCCACCAGTGATACTAGCGGGGGCATTTATACGCAGTATTTT	CATSDTSGGIYTQYF
TRBV7-8	.	many	TRBJ1-1	TGTGCCAGCAGCTTAGCGTTTCGGCAGCCGGAGAGCACTGAAGCTTTCTTT	CASSLAFRQPESTEAFF
TRBV6-1	.	many	TRBJ2-1	TGTGCCAGCAGTGAATGGGTGGGGGTCTATGAGCAGTTCTTC	CASSEWVGVYEQFF
TRBV7-9	.	many	TRBJ1-5	TGTGCCAGCAGCTCAAACAATCAGCCCCAGCATTTT	CASSSNNQPQHF
TRBV9	.	many	TRBJ1-4	TGTGCCAGCAGCGCAGGGACCACCGAACCTGAGGAACTGTTTTTT	CASSAGTTEPEELFF
TRBV12-3/TRBV12-4	.	many	TRBJ2-3	TGTGCCAGCAGTTTACTCCTGAAAAGCACAGATACGCAGTATTTT	CASSLLLKSTDTQYF
TRBV20-1	.	many	TRBJ1-1	TGCAGTGCTAGAGATATAAGGGAATACACTGAAGCTTTCTTT	CSARDIREYTEAFF
TRBV5-1	.	once	TRBJ2-1	TGCGCCAGCAGCGTAACCGGACCATCCAATGAGCAGTTCTTC	CASSVTGPSNEQFF
TRBV9	.	.	TRBJ2-3	TGTGCCAGCAGCGTAGACAGGGCGAAGGGAGCTGGATCAGATACGCAGTATTTT	CASSVDRAKGAGSDTQYF
TRBV5-1	.	.	TRBJ1-6	TGCGCCAGCAGCTTGGGGACAGCAGATAATTCACCCCTCCACTTT	CASSLGTADNSPLHF
TRBV3-1	.	many	TRBJ2-7	TGTGCCAGTCTGTCCTACGAGCAGTACTTC	CASLSYEQYF
TRBV2	.	.	TRBJ1-1	TGTGCCAGCAGTGCCCAGGGGACTGAAGCTTTCTTT	CASSAQGTEAFF
TRBV5-1	.	many	TRBJ1-2	TGCGCCAGCAGCTTGGAAGGACGGTACTATGGCTACACCTTC	CASSLEGRYYGYTF
TRBV13	TRBD2	.	TRBJ2-1	TGTGCCAGCAGCCTTAGGACTAGCGGGGCCGCGAATGAGCAGTTCTTC	CASSLRTSGAANEQFF
TRBV24-1	.	many	TRBJ1-5	TGTGCCACCAGTACAGGAGGGAGCAATCAGCCCCAGCATTTT	CATSTGGSNQPQHF
TRBV2	TRBD2	.	TRBJ2-1	TGTGCCAGCAGTGTCGGAAGCGGGGGGGCCTTTGAGCAGTTCTTC	CASSVGSGGAFEQFF
TRBV9	.	many	TRBJ1-2	TGTGCCAGCAGCGTAGAAGGACAGTTAGACTATGGCTACACCTTC	CASSVEGQLDYGYTF
TRBV5-1	.	.	TRBJ2-3	TGCGCCAGCAGCTTCGGGGCGCGGGGCACAGATACGCAGTATTTT	CASSFGARGTDTQYF
TRBV20-1	TRBD1	few	TRBJ1-1	TGCAGTGCTAGAGATCTCGGGACAGGGTTCGAAGCTTTCTTT	CSARDLGTGFEAFF
TRBV12-3/TRBV12-4	.	few	TRBJ2-7	TGTGCCAGCAGTGAGCACCTCGACGAGCAGTACTTC	CASSEHLDEQYF
TRBV29-1	TRBD1	.	TRBJ1-2	TGCAGCGTTGAAGATCTCGGGGGACAGGGGCTCGGCTACACCTTC	CSVEDLGGQGLGYTF
TRBV5-6	TRBD1	many	TRBJ1-1	TGTGCCAGCAGGTCTAACTCCGGGACAGCCGAAGCTTTCTTT	CASRSNSGTAEAFF
TRBV20-1	TRBD1	.	TRBJ1-3	TGCAGTGCTAGAGAACCCACAGGGGGCACTGGAAACACCATATATTTT	CSAREPTGGTGNTIYF
TRBV27	.	many	TRBJ1-1	TGTGCCAGCAGTTTATCACCCAACACTGAAGCTTTCTTT	CASSLSPNTEAFF
TRBV20-1	.	.	TRBJ1-5	TGCAGTGCCGCGGGCAGAGGGGTAATCCAGCATTTT	CSAAGRGVIQHF
TRBV15	.	.	TRBJ2-7	TGTGCCACCAGCAGAGAACGAGGTGGAGGGCAGTACTTC	CATSRERGGGQYF
TRBV9	TRBD1	once	TRBJ1-1	TGTGCCAGCAGCGTAGAGGAGGACAGGGTATTAGGAGCTTTCTTT	CASSVEEDRVLGAFF